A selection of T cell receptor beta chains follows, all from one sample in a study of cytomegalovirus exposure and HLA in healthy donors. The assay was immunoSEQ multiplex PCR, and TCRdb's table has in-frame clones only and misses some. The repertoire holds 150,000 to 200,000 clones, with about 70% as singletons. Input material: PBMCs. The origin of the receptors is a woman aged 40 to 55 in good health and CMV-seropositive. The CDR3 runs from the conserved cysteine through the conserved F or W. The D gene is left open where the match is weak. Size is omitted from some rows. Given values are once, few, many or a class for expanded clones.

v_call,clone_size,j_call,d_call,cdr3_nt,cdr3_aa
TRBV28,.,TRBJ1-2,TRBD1,TGTGCCAGCAGAACAGGGGAAAAGGGCTACACCTTC,CASRTGEKGYTF
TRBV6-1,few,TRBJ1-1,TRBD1,TGTGCCAGCAGTCCGGGGACAGGGTTTGACAAAGCTTTCTTT,CASSPGTGFDKAFF
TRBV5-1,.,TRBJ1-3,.,TGCGCCAGCAGCTTGGGTGAGGGAATCTCTGGAAACACCATATATTTT,CASSLGEGISGNTIYF
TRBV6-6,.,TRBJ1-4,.,TGTGCCAGCAGCCCCCCGGGACCGCGGGGGGAAAAACTGTTTTTT,CASSPPGPRGEKLFF
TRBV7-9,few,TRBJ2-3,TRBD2,TGTGCCAGCAGCTTAAGCGCAGGCCCGGGACTAGCGGTAGCAGATACGCAGTATTTT,CASSLSAGPGLAVADTQYF
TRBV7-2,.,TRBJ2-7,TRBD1,TGTGCCAGCAGCTTAGACCGGGACAGGGTGTACGAGCAGTACTTC,CASSLDRDRVYEQYF
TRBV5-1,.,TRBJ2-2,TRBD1,TGCGCCAGCAGAACAGGGGGCAACACCGGGGAGCTGTTTTTT,CASRTGGNTGELFF
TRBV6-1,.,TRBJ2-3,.,TGTGCCAGCAACCTTCTAGCGCTTAGCACAGATACGCAGTATTTT,CASNLLALSTDTQYF
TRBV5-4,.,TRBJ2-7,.,TGTGCCAGCAGCTTGGCGGGGGGCGGAGGGGCCTACGAGCAGTACTTC,CASSLAGGGGAYEQYF
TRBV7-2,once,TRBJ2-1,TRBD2,TGTGCCAGCAGCCGCCGAGCGGGGGGACGGGATGAGCAGTTCTTC,CASSRRAGGRDEQFF
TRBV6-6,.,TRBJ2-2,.,TGTGCCAGCAGGCAAACAATACCGGGGGAGCTGTTTTTT,CASRQTIPGELFF
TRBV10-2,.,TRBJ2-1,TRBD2,TGCGCCAGCAGCGGGACTAGCGGGGGGGGTGAGCAGTTCTTC,CASSGTSGGGEQFF
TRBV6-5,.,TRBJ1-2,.,TGTGCCAGCAGTTACTCATCAGGGATGGATGGCTACACCTTC,CASSYSSGMDGYTF
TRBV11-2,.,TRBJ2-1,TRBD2,TGTGCCAGCGGGAGATACGGGGGGGCCTACAATGAGCAGTTCTTC,CASGRYGGAYNEQFF
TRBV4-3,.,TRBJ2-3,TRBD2,TGCGCCAGCAGCCAAGATCCCCCGGGACTAGCGGGGGGGACGCAGTATTTT,CASSQDPPGLAGGTQYF
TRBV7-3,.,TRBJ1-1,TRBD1,TGTGCCAGCAGCTTAGAGACAGGGACCCACACTGAAGCTTTCTTT,CASSLETGTHTEAFF
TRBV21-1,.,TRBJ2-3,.,TGTGCCAGCAGCAAAGCGGAAGTCAGGCGGGGGCCAACAGATACGCAGTATTTT,CASSKAEVRRGPTDTQYF
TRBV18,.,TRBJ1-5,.,TGTGCCAGCTCATCCCGACAGACCAATCAGCCCCAGCATTTT,CASSSRQTNQPQHF
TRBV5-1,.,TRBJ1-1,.,TGCGCCAGCAGCTTTGACAGATACCCTAAGGAAGCTTTCTTT,CASSFDRYPKEAFF
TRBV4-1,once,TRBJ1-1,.,TGCGCCAGCAGCCAAGCCGCCCAGGGGAACACTGAAGCTTTCTTT,CASSQAAQGNTEAFF
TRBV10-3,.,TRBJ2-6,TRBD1,TGTGCCATCAGCCCGGGACAGGGTAACTCTGGGGCCAACGTCCTGACTTTC,CAISPGQGNSGANVLTF
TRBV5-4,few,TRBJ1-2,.,TGTGCCAGCAGCGAGAACTTGAGAGGCTACACCTTC,CASSENLRGYTF
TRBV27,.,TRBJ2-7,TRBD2,TGTGCCAGCAGTTCGGGACTAGCGGGGGTTAACGAGCAGTACTTC,CASSSGLAGVNEQYF
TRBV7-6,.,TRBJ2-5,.,TGTGCCAGCAGCCCAAACGTCGGTAGAGGGGAGACCCAGTACTTC,CASSPNVGRGETQYF
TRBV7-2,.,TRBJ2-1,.,TGTGCCAGCAGCTTAGTATCGAGCGCGGGCTCCTACAATGAGCAGTTCTTC,CASSLVSSAGSYNEQFF
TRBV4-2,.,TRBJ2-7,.,TGTGCCAGCAGCCAAGGTCGTCAGGGCCACCACGAGCAGTACTTC,CASSQGRQGHHEQYF
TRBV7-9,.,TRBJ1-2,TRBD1,TGTGCCAGCAGCTCGCCCGGGACAGGTCGCTATGGCTACACCTTC,CASSSPGTGRYGYTF
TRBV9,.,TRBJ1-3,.,TGTGCCAGCAGCGTAGACCCTGAGACAGGTTACTCTGGAAACACCATATATTTT,CASSVDPETGYSGNTIYF
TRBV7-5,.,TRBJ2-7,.,TGTGCCAGAAGCTGGGGACTAGCGGGGGGTTCAGCCTACGAGCAGTACTTC,CARSWGLAGGSAYEQYF
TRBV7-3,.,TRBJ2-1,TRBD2,TGTGCCAGCAGCCCCCAGGGCGGGAGAGTGGGCAATGAGCAGTTCTTC,CASSPQGGRVGNEQFF
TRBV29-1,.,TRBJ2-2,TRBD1,TGCAGCGTTGTTATGACAGGGCTCAACGGGGAGCTGTTTTTT,CSVVMTGLNGELFF
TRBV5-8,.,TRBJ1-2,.,TGTGCCAGCAGCTTGGCCGCTCGTCGGAGTAACTATGGCTACACCTTC,CASSLAARRSNYGYTF
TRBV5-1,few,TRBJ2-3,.,TGCGCCAGCAGCTTGGGCCAGGAGGGCACAGATACGCAGTATTTT,CASSLGQEGTDTQYF
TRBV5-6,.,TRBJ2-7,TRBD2,TGTGCCAGCAGCCGTTGGACTAGCGGGGCCCTAAATAACGAGCAGTACTTC,CASSRWTSGALNNEQYF
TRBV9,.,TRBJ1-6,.,TGTGCCAGCAGCGTAGAACAGGGAGACTCACCCCTCCACTTT,CASSVEQGDSPLHF
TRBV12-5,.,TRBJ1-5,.,TGTGCTAGTGCCCCCGGGGAGGAGAGACCAAATCAGCCCCAGCATTTT,CASAPGEERPNQPQHF
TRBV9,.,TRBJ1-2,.,TGTGCCAGCAGCGTACAGGGCGGCGGGAGCTATGGCTACACCTTC,CASSVQGGGSYGYTF
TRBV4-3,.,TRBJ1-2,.,TGCGCCAGCAGCCTAGAGGCCCACCTCTATGGCTACACCTTC,CASSLEAHLYGYTF
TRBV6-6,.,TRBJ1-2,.,TGTGCCAGCAGTTACTCGCCTATCGCAGGGGTGGGCACCTTC,CASSYSPIAGVGTF
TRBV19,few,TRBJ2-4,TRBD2,TGTGCCAGTAGTTCCCGTTTGAGCGGGGGGACCATCAGAAACATTCAGTACTTC,CASSSRLSGGTIRNIQYF
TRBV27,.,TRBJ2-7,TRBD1,TGTGCCAGCAGGACAACCGGGACAGGGATCTACGAGCAGTACTTC,CASRTTGTGIYEQYF
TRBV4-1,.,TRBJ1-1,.,TGCGCCAGCAGCCAAGGACGGGGGAACACTGAAGCTTTCTTT,CASSQGRGNTEAFF
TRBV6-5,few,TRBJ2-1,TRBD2,TGTGCCAGCGGGAGGGAGCGCCCCTACAATGAGCAGTTCTTC,CASGRERPYNEQFF
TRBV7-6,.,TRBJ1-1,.,TGTGCCAGCAGCTCCCAACAGATATTGAACACTGAAGCTTTCTTT,CASSSQQILNTEAFF
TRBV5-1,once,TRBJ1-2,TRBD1,TGCGCCAGCAGCTTGGAGGGACAGGTCTATGGCTACACCTTC,CASSLEGQVYGYTF
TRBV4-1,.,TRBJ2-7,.,TGCGCCAGCAGCCAAGATATACGACAAACCTACGAGCAGTACTTC,CASSQDIRQTYEQYF
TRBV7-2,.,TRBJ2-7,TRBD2,TGTGCCAGCAGCCTCCGGGGGGAGTACTACGAGCAGTACTTC,CASSLRGEYYEQYF